A single sample is the source of the 18 T cell receptor beta chains below, sequenced in a study of beta chain features in type 1 diabetes. Study-wide results and caveats: Type 1 diabetes patients showed a moderate but significant shortening of TCRB CDR3s in all four CD4+ subsets.

The investigators reverse transcribed all of the isolated RNA, so they sequenced expressed TCRB transcripts. Sequencing used immunoSEQ multiplex PCR; TCRdb keeps in-frame clones, though not all of them. Among 200,000 to 250,000 clones, approximately 14% were seen once, and the ten largest hold roughly 0.019%. No antigen has been assigned to these receptors. The sequencing sample was made of naive CD4+ T cells from blood. These receptors all stem from a man between 25 and 39 years old with type 1 diabetes.

This clone has a handful of counts. The chain is built from TRBV2 and TRBJ1-1; 8 nucleotides agree with TRBD1. The trim removed 8 bases at V and 4 bases at J, leaving 12 bases unmatched. The germline gives CDR1 SNHLY, CDR2 FYNNEI. CDR3 size: 15 residues. This CDR3 reads CASVSQGAGSTEAFF. CDR3 in DNA: TGTGCCAGCGTAAGCCAGGGGGCAGGGAGCACTGAAGCTTTCTTT.

CDR3 nucleotides: TGTGCCAGCAGTTACTCACAAAGGGGTGGCTACACCTTC. It is translated as CASSYSQRGGYTF. This chain uses TRBV6-5 with TRBJ1-2; TRBD1 is a possible D gene (5 bases). Germline-derived CDR1 and CDR2 are MNHEY and SVGAGI. This CDR3 has 13 amino acids. Between the trimmed V and J ends, which lost 0 bases and 7 bases, there was a span of 9 bases.

The J gene is TRBJ1-3, the V gene TRBV7-9, with D tentatively TRBD1 (5 bases). Trimming took 0 bases from V and 7 from J, leaving 16 bases between them. CDR3 length equals 16 residues. Germline CDR1 is SEHNR and CDR2 is FQNEAQ (reference sequence). The CDR3 spells CASSLARDRRKNTIYF. The CDR3 DNA sequence: TGTGCCAGCAGCTTAGCGCGGGACCGCCGTAAGAACACCATATATTTT.

The rearrangement joins TRBV2 to TRBJ2-3, with 8 bases matching TRBD2. This CDR3 has 15 residues. Germline trimming cut 5 bases from V and 2 bases from J; bases unmatched to any gene: 6. CDR1 SNHLY and CDR2 FYNNEI come from the germline V gene. The DNA of the CDR3 is TGTGCCAGCAGTACTAGGACTAGCCCCACAGATACGCAGTATTTT. It is translated as CASSTRTSPTDTQYF. The full variable domain, completed using reference TRBV2 and TRBJ2-3, is EPEVTQTPSHQVTQMGQEVILRCVPISNHLYFYWYRQILGQKVEFLVSFYNNEISEKSEIFDDQFSVERPDGSNFTLKIRSTKLEDSAMYFCASSTRTSPTDTQYFGPGTRLTVL.

This clone was picked up a small number of times. V and J are TRBV14 and TRBJ2-2; 7 nucleotides agree with TRBD2. The V segment lost 7 bases and the J segment 4 bases; nucleotides outside the gene matches: 6. The germline V gene has CDR1 SGHDN and CDR2 FVKESK. The length of the CDR3 is 14 residues. The CDR3 DNA reads TGTGCCAGCACCCAGCGGGACGGCACCGGGGAGCTGTTTTTT. Amino acids: CASTQRDGTGELFF.

DNA of the CDR3: TGTGCCAGCAGCTCATCGGGACAGACGATTCAAGAGACCCAGTACTTC. As protein: CASSSSGQTIQETQYF. V and J are TRBV5-5 and TRBJ2-5; TRBD1 matches at 7 bases. The CDR3 loop spans 16 amino acids. With V trimmed by 3 bases and J by 2 bases, 10 bases remained unmatched. Germline V gene lookup returns CDR1 SGHKS and CDR2 YYEKEE (reference sequence).

This clone was found a few times. The chain couples TRBV20-1 to TRBJ1-2; D not resolved. The V and J ends lost 5 bases and 6 bases respectively, with 10 bases between them. The germline CDR1 and CDR2 sequences are DFQATT and SNEGSKA (reference sequence). The CDR3 extends over 11 amino acids. The DNA of the CDR3 is TGCAGTGCTCACATCAGAAATGGCTACACCTTC. Amino acids: CSAHIRNGYTF.

The V gene is TRBV6-1, the J gene TRBJ1-2, with 7 bases fitting TRBD1. The CDR3 contains 14 residues. Trimming removed 8 bases from V and 5 bases from J; junction bases left unmatched: 11. Germline-derived CDR1 and CDR2 are MNHNS and SASEGT. In DNA form, the CDR3 reads TGTGCCAGCTGGTGGACAGGAGGGGTTTATGGCTACACCTTC. This codes for CASWWTGGVYGYTF.

This clone was observed a few times. J is TRBJ1-1 and V is TRBV21-1. TRBV21-1 is classified as a pseudogene. This CDR3 contains 14 residues. The CDR3 bases are TGTGCCAGCAGCTCAGGAGGGGCCGGCACTGAAGCTTTCTTT. The encoded protein is CASSSGGAGTEAFF.

The chain carries TRBV29-1 and TRBJ2-2; a possible D gene is TRBD2 (6 bases). CDR3 size: 13 residues. The V gene lost 3 bases and the J gene lost 1 base, with 6 bases spanning the gap. The germline gives CDR1 SQVTM, CDR2 ANQGSEA. DNA of the CDR3: TGCAGCGTTGATAGCGGGAACACCGGGGAGCTGTTTTTT. Encoded protein: CSVDSGNTGELFF.

This clone was observed a few times. The CDR3 nucleotides read TGTGCCAGCAGCGTAGACCCCTCGGGGGGTTACTATGGCTACACCTTC. It encodes CASSVDPSGGYYGYTF. V usage is TRBV9 and J usage is TRBJ1-2, with D tentatively TRBD1 (5 bases). Germline CDR1 is SGDLS and CDR2 is YYNGEE. Trimming shortened V by 0 bases and J by 3 bases, and 15 bases separated the two germline ends. The CDR3 loop spans 16 amino acids.

This chain connects TRBV7-9 to TRBJ1-3, with TRBD1 matching over 7 bases. The trim removed 4 bases at V and 0 bases at J, leaving 3 bases unmatched. This CDR3 region has 15 residues. Germline V gene sequence: CDR1 SEHNR, CDR2 FQNEAQ (reference sequence). This CDR3 is CASSSDRASGNTIYF. CDR3 coding DNA: TGTGCCAGCAGCTCCGACAGGGCCTCTGGAAACACCATATATTTT.

V gene TRBV18 combines with J gene TRBJ2-7; the D gene is possibly TRBD2 (5 bases). CDR1 is KGHSH and CDR2 is LQKENI in the germline V gene. The germline V and J ends were trimmed by 2 bases and 3 bases, with 11 bases remaining between them. CDR3 size: 14 residues. The CDR3 region is CASSPTSGDYEQYF. For the CDR3, the DNA is TGTGCCAGCTCACCAACGTCCGGGGACTACGAGCAGTACTTC.

The chain combines TRBV18 with TRBJ2-5; D remains ambiguous. The CDR3 covers 14 residues. Germline CDR1 and CDR2: KGHSH and LQKENI. V was trimmed by 2 bases and J by 2 bases, leaving 9 bases between them. CDR3 nucleotides: TGTGCCAGCTCACCAGATACAGTACAAGAGACCCAGTACTTC. It translates to CASSPDTVQETQYF.

The chain links TRBV4-1 to TRBJ2-5; TRBD2 matches 14 bases. The junction had 5 bases not matched to a gene; V was cut back by 1 base and J by 4 bases. This CDR3 has 17 amino acids. Germline V gives CDR1 MGHRA, CDR2 YSYEKL. CDR3 nucleotide sequence: TGCGCCAGCAGCCAAGGGACTAGCGGGAGGCCCCGAGAGACCCAGTACTTC. The encoded protein is CASSQGTSGRPRETQYF.

This chain uses TRBV20-1 with TRBJ2-1; the D gene is possibly TRBD2 (6 bases). Germline V gene lookup returns CDR1 DFQATT and CDR2 SNEGSKA (reference sequence). CDR3 length: 11 amino acids. V shed 6 bases and J shed 7 bases, with 10 bases lying between them. The CDR3 DNA reads TGCAGTGCCAGACGGGGGAATGAGCAGTTCTTC. It specifies CSARRGNEQFF.

This clone was seen a handful of times. The chain carries TRBV29-1 and TRBJ2-7, with 9 bases matching TRBD1. V trimming: 7 bases; J trimming: 2 bases; junction bases outside the gene matches: 9. This CDR3 is 14 amino acids long. CDR1 and CDR2 from the germline V gene are SQVTM and ANQGSEA. The CDR3 spells CSADAGTGPYEQYF. The CDR3 DNA sequence: TGCAGCGCCGACGCCGGGACAGGGCCCTACGAGCAGTACTTC.

The chain uses TRBV11-2 and TRBJ2-1; no clear D. In germline, CDR1 is SGHAT, CDR2 FQNNGV. The CDR3 has 11 residues. The germline V and J ends were trimmed by 8 bases and 8 bases, with 10 bases remaining between them. The CDR3 loop reads CASGIRDEQFF. CDR3 DNA sequence: TGTGCCAGCGGTATCCGGGATGAGCAGTTCTTC.